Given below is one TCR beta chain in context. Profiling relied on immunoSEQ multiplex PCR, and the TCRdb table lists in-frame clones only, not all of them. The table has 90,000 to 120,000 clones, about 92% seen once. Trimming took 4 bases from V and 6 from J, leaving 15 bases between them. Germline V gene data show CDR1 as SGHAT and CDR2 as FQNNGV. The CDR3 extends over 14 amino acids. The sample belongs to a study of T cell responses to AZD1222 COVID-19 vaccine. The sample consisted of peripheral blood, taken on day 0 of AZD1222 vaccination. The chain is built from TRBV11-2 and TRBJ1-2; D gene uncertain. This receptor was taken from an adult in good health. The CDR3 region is CASSCPKGIDGYTF. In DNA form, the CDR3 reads TGTGCCAGCAGCTGCCCCAAGGGAATCGATGGCTACACCTTC.